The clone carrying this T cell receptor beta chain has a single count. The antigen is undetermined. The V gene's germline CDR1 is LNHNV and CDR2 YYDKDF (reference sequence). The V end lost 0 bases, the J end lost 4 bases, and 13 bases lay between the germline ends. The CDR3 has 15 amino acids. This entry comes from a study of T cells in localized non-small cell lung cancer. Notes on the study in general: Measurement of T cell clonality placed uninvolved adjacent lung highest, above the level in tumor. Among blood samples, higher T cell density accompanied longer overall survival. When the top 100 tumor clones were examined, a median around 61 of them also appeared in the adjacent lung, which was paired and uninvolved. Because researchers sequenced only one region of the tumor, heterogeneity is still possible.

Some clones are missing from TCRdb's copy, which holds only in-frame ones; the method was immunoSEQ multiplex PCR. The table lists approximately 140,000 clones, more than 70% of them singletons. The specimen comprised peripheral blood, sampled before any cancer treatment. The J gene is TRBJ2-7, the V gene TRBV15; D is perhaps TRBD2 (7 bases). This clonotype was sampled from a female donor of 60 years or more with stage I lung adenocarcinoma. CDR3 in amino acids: CATSRDPGGQYEQYF. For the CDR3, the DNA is TGTGCCACCAGCAGAGACCCCGGGGGGCAGTACGAGCAGTACTTC.